The entry below gives a single T cell receptor beta chain sequence along with its context. Its antigen is undetermined. Trimming took 4 bases from V and 0 from J; bases not matched to a gene: 7. The CDR3 sequence is 17 residues long. The germline gives CDR1 SGHRS, CDR2 YFSETQ. The PCR contained 60 Vbeta and 13 Jbeta primers. TCRdb's copy holds only in-frame clones and misses some; the assay was immunoSEQ multiplex PCR. Here the sample spans about 120,000 clones, more than 70% being singletons. The entry originates in a study of cytomegalovirus exposure and HLA in healthy donors. The study, taken as a whole, reports: Some V segments, including TRBV6-2 and TRBV6-3, were excluded as indistinguishable.

This receptor was identified in a man aged 50 to 60 in good health and CMV-seronegative. The rearrangement uses TRBV5-1 and TRBJ2-7, with TRBD2 matching over 13 bases. Sequencing used PBMCs. The CDR3 DNA is TGCGCCAGCAGCCAGGCGGGACTAGCGGGGAACTCCTACGAGCAGTACTTC. Residues: CASSQAGLAGNSYEQYF.